What follows are 8 T cell receptor beta chains derived from one specimen sequenced in a study of T cell repertoires in cytomegalovirus infection. MiXCR, applied by TCRdb to the reads, yields one record per CDR3 protein. The repertoire holds under 850,000 distinct CDR3 sequences, roughly 36% seen once, with about 18% in the top ten. Their recognized antigens are unknown. Sequencing used cultured PBMCs, obtained from culture after CMV antigen stimulation. These receptors all stem from a human donor in good health (CMV status not recorded). Some clones in this sample may be carry-over from other donors' samples.

V usage is TRBV5-4 and J usage is TRBJ1-6; 8 bases are shared with TRBD1. Germline values: CDR1 SGHNT, CDR2 YYREEE (reference sequence). Trimming at V came to 2 bases and at J to 12 bases, leaving 7 bases not matched to a gene. The CDR3 sequence is 14 residues long. The CDR3 is CASSFPNRGGPLHF. The CDR3 coding sequence is TGTGCCAGCAGCTTCCCCAACAGGGGGGGACCCCTCCACTTT.

This sequence joins TRBV7-2 and TRBJ2-2; 7 bases line up with TRBD1. V shed 5 bases and J 1 base; nucleotides not matched to a gene: 7. The germline V gene encodes CDR1 SGHTA and CDR2 FQGNSA. This CDR3 has 16 residues. CDR3 bases: TGTGCCAGCAGCCCCATGGCAGGGGGGAACACCGGGGAGCTGTTTTTT. Translated, it gives CASSPMAGGNTGELFF.

This clonotype showed up just a few times. The chain links TRBV4-1 to TRBJ1-4, with D maybe TRBD1 (5 bases). The CDR3 totals 15 residues. V lost 1 base and J lost 8, with 14 bases in between. CDR1 and CDR2 (germline): MGHRA, YSYEKL. This chain's CDR3 is CASSQVSAGPEKLFF. CDR3 bases: TGCGCCAGCAGCCAAGTCTCGGCAGGGCCCGAAAAACTGTTTTTT.

The rearrangement joins TRBV7-6 to TRBJ1-2; D is uncertain. With 2 bases removed from V and 3 bases from J, the gap between germline ends came to 7 bases. The CDR3 consists of 13 residues. From germline, CDR1 is SGHVS and CDR2 FNYEAQ. As DNA, the CDR3 is TGTGCCAGCAGCTTAACAGACTACTATGGCTACACCTTC. This translates into CASSLTDYYGYTF.

This clonotype showed up many times. The chain is built from TRBV7-2 and TRBJ2-7, with 7 bases lining up with TRBD2. The germline CDR1 and CDR2 sequences are SGHTA and FQGNSA. J was trimmed by 7 bases and V by 8 bases; bases with no gene match: 11. CDR3 length: 13 residues. CDR3 bases: TGTGCCAGCCAACTAGCGCCACTCAGGGAGCAGTACTTC. Translating gives CASQLAPLREQYF.

The V and J genes are TRBV28 and TRBJ2-7, with 8 bases lining up with TRBD2. V gave up 6 bases and J gave up 0 bases; unmatched junction bases: 10. Germline V lookup: CDR1 MDHEN, CDR2 SYDVKM. This CDR3 has 16 residues. The CDR3 loop is CASRSLRRGASYEQYF. The CDR3 DNA follows: TGTGCCAGCAGGTCCCTTAGGCGGGGGGCCTCCTACGAGCAGTACTTC.

The chain is built from TRBV28 and TRBJ1-4; possibly TRBD1 for D (6 bases). CDR1 is MDHEN and CDR2 is SYDVKM in the germline V gene. This CDR3 spans 18 amino acids. Trimming took off 8 bases at V and 6 bases at J, with 28 bases between the two ends. As DNA, the CDR3 is TGTGCCAGCCCCAAAACGGTCTTTGGGGGGGGCGAAGATGAAAAACTGTTTTTT. Residues: CASPKTVFGGGEDEKLFF.

The chain links TRBV7-2 to TRBJ1-1; D not resolved. Germline V gives CDR1 SGHTA, CDR2 FQGNSA. This CDR3 contains 15 residues. V was shortened by 5 bases and J by 0 bases, with 13 bases between the two germline ends. The CDR3, as DNA: TGTGCCAGCAGCGCTAGTGTGGCAATGAACACTGAAGCTTTCTTT. Translation gives CASSASVAMNTEAFF.